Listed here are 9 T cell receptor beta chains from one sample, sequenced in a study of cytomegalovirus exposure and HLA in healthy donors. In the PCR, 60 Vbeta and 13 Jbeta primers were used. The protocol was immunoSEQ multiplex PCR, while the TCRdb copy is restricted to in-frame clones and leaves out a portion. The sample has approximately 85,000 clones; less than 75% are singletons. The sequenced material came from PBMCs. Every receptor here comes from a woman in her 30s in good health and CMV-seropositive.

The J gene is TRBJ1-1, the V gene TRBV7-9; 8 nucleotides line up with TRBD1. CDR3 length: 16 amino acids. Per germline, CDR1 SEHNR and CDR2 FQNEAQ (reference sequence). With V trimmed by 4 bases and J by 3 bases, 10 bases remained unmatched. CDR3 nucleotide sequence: TGTGCCAGCAGCTCGACGATAGGACAGGGCCACACTGAAGCTTTCTTT. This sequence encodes CASSSTIGQGHTEAFF. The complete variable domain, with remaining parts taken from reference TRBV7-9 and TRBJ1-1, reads DTGVSQNPRHKITKRGQNVTFRCDPISEHNRLYWYRQTLGQGPEFLTYFQNEAQLEKSRLLSDRFSAERPKGSFSTLEIQRTEQGDSAMYLCASSSTIGQGHTEAFFGQGTRLTVV.

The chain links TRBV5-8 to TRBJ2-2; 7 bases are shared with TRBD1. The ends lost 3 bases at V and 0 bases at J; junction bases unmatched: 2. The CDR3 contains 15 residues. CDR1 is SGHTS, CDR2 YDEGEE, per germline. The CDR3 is CASSSDRANTGELFF. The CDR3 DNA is TGTGCCAGCAGCTCTGACAGGGCGAACACCGGGGAGCTGTTTTTT.

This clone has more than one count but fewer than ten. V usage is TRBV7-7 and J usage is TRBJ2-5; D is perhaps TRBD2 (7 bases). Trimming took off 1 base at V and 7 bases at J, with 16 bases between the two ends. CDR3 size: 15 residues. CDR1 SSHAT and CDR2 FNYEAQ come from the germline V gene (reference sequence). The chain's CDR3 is CASSLGWGGAATQYF. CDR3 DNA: TGTGCCAGCAGCTTAGGCTGGGGGGGCGCGGCGACCCAGTACTTC.

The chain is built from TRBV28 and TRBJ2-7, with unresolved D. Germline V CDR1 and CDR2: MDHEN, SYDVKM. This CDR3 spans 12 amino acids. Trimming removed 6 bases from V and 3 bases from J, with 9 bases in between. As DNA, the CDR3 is TGTGCCAGCAGCACCCCGGGCTACGAGCAGTACTTC. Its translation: CASSTPGYEQYF.

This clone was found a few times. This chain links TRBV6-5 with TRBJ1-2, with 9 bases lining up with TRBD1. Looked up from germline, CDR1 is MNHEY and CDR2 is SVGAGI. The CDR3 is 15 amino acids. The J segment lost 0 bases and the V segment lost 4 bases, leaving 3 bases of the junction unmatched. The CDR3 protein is CASSFGQGPNYGYTF. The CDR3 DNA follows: TGTGCCAGCAGTTTTGGACAGGGGCCTAACTATGGCTACACCTTC.

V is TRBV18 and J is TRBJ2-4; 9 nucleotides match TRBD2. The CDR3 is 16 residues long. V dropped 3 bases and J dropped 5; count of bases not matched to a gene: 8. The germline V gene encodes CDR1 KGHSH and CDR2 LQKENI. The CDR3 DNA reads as TGTGCCAGCTCACCGTCCCAGACTAGCGGACAAAACATTCAGTACTTC. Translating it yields CASSPSQTSGQNIQYF.

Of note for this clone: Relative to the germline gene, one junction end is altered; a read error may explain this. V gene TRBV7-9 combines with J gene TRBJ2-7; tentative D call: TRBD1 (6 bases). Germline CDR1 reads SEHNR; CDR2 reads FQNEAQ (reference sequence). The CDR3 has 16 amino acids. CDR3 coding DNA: TGTTCCAGCAGCCCCAATCGGCAGGGGCGAGCGTACGAGCAGTACTTC. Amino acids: CSSSPNRQGRAYEQYF.

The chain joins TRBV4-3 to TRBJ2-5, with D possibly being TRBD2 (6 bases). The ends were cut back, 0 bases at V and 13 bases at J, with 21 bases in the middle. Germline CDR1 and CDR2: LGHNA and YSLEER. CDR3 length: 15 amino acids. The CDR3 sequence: CASSQEGGIGFPMYF. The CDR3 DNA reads TGCGCCAGCAGCCAAGAGGGGGGTATTGGGTTTCCGATGTACTTC.

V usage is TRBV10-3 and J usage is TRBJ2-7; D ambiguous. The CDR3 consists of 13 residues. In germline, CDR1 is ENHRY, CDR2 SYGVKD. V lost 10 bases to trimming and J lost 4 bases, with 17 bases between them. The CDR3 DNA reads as TGTGCCACCTTCGATGGAGCCCGTTACGAGCAGTACTTC. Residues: CATFDGARYEQYF.